One and the same sample provided the 3 T cell receptor beta chains below, sequenced in a study of response to subunit inactivated influenza vaccine. TCRdb itself ran the RT-PCR reads through MiXCR, one entry per CDR3 protein. The data hold hundreds of thousands of distinct CDR3 sequences, with more than 15% observed a single time. Sequencing was performed on PBMCs from blood, taken approximately 12 days after vaccination. The receptor source for this set is a man aged 45-65 years who received an inactivated influenza vaccine.

In this sample, this clonotype turned up a few times. The V gene is TRBV5-1, the J gene TRBJ2-5, with TRBD2 matching 12 bases. Germline values: CDR1 SGHRS, CDR2 YFSETQ. With 4 bases clipped from V and 6 bases from J, the junction kept 13 bases outside the gene matches. This CDR3 is built from 17 residues. The CDR3 is CASSSTLAGGLLKTQYF. In nucleotides, the CDR3 is TGCGCCAGCAGCAGCACGCTAGCGGGAGGGCTTTTGAAGACCCAGTACTTC.

This clonotype has just a few counts. The V call is TRBV5-1, the J call TRBJ2-5; TRBD1 is a possible D gene (5 bases). CDR1 and CDR2 from the germline V gene are SGHRS and YFSETQ. This CDR3 has 17 residues. Trimming pared 2 bases from V and 1 base from J, leaving 18 bases between. The CDR3, as DNA: TGCGCCAGCAGCTTCCCCACTCCGACAGAGAGCCAAGAGACCCAGTACTTC. It is translated as CASSFPTPTESQETQYF.

This clonotype was detected only a few times. The V gene is TRBV2, the J gene TRBJ1-1; D call uncertain. The V and J ends lost 2 bases and 7 bases respectively, with 5 bases between them. The CDR3 spans 11 residues. Germline V gives CDR1 SNHLY, CDR2 FYNNEI. The CDR3 is CASSETVEAFF. DNA of the CDR3: TGTGCCAGCAGTGAAACAGTTGAAGCTTTCTTT. The full variable domain, its missing parts supplied by reference TRBV2 and TRBJ1-1, is EPEVTQTPSHQVTQMGQEVILRCVPISNHLYFYWYRQILGQKVEFLVSFYNNEISEKSEIFDDQFSVERPDGSNFTLKIRSTKLEDSAMYFCASSETVEAFFGQGTRLTVV.